This paragraph covers one TCR beta chain sequence. The sample is drawn from a study of synovial regulatory T cells in juvenile arthritis. Sequencing used immunoSEQ multiplex PCR; TCRdb keeps in-frame clones, though not all of them. The sample table sets out approximately 9,600 clones. Germline V gene sequence: CDR1 SEHNR, CDR2 FQNEAQ (reference sequence). The CDR3 loop spans 17 amino acids. A DNA sequence was not provided. This clonotype was sampled from a donor between 2 and 29 years old with juvenile idiopathic arthritis. The sequenced sample consisted of Treg cells from blood. As for subset: remaining (HLA-DR-negative) circulating blood Treg cells. This chain connects TRBV7-9 to TRBJ2-1; the D gene TCRdb calls, TRBD1, cannot be checked with no DNA. CDR3 residues: CASSLVVQAFSYNEQFF.